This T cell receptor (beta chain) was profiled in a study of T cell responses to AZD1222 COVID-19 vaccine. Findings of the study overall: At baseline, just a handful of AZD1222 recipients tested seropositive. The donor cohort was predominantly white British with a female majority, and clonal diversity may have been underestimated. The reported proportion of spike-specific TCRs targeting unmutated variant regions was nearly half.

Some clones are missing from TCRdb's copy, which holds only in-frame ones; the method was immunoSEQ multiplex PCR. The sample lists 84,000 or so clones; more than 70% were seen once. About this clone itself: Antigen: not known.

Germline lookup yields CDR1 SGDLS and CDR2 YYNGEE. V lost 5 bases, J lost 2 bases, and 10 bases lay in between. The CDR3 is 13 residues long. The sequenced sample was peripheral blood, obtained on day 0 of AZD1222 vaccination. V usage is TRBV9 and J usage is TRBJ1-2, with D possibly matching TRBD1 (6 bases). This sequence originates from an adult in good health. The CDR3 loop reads CASRNRDNYGYTF. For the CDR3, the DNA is TGTGCCAGCAGAAACAGGGACAACTATGGCTACACCTTC.